The rows below give T cell receptor beta chains drawn from one sample of a study of human T cells and chemical hapten exposure. TCRdb re-called the RACE reads through MiXCR, storing one row per CDR3 protein. The sample holds around 380,000 distinct CDR3 sequences, approximately 5.8% seen once. The sample was whole blood, taken in connection with sensitization to the hapten diphenylcyclopropenone (DPC). The receptors stem from a woman aged 18-35 years with alopecia areata. Some clones in this sample may be carry-over from other donors' samples. Each CDR3 is given with its conserved first and last residue. D genes are given only for firm matches. The listing skips clone size in some rows; elsewhere it reads once, few, many or a size class.

clone size: NA; D gene: NA; J gene: TRBJ1-1; V gene: TRBV6-5; CDR3 DNA: TGTGCCAGCACCAGAACGGGGGTAGGCACTGAAGCTTTCTTT; CDR3 protein: CASTRTGVGTEAFF
clone size: NA; D gene: TRBD1; J gene: TRBJ2-6; V gene: TRBV7-9; CDR3 DNA: TGTGCCAGCAGCCCCGGGACAGGGCTGAGCTCTGGGGCCAACGTCCTGACTTTC; CDR3 protein: CASSPGTGLSSGANVLTF
clone size: NA; D gene: NA; J gene: TRBJ2-5; V gene: TRBV27; CDR3 DNA: TGTGCCAGCAGTTTATTAGGGGGGCAGGAGACCCAGTACTTC; CDR3 protein: CASSLLGGQETQYF
clone size: few; D gene: TRBD2; J gene: TRBJ2-7; V gene: TRBV29-1; CDR3 DNA: TGCAGCGTTAGCGGGGGCATATACGAGCAGTACTTC; CDR3 protein: CSVSGGIYEQYF
clone size: many; D gene: NA; J gene: TRBJ2-7; V gene: TRBV29-1; CDR3 DNA: TGCAGCGACCTACCCCGGGGGTACGAGCAGTACTTC; CDR3 protein: CSDLPRGYEQYF
clone size: few; D gene: NA; J gene: TRBJ1-2; V gene: TRBV28; CDR3 DNA: TGTGCCAGCAGTTTAAGGGTCGAAAAGGGTCTTGACGGCTACACCTTC; CDR3 protein: CASSLRVEKGLDGYTF
clone size: NA; D gene: TRBD1; J gene: TRBJ1-1; V gene: TRBV18; CDR3 DNA: TGTGCCAGCTCACCACAAGCAGGGGGTCGTGACACTGAAGCTTTCTTT; CDR3 protein: CASSPQAGGRDTEAFF
clone size: NA; D gene: NA; J gene: TRBJ1-5; V gene: TRBV2; CDR3 DNA: TGTGCCAGCAGGCTTGATAATCAGCCCCAGCATTTT; CDR3 protein: CASRLDNQPQHF
clone size: many; D gene: NA; J gene: TRBJ1-5; V gene: TRBV20-1; CDR3 DNA: TGCAGTGCTAGTTCGATGGGGGCGAACGGCAATCAGCCCCAGCATTTT; CDR3 protein: CSASSMGANGNQPQHF
clone size: NA; D gene: TRBD1; J gene: TRBJ1-2; V gene: TRBV7-2; CDR3 DNA: TGTGCCAGCAGCGCGACAGGGCACGGCTACACCTTC; CDR3 protein: CASSATGHGYTF
clone size: NA; D gene: NA; J gene: TRBJ2-1; V gene: TRBV5-1; CDR3 DNA: TGCGCCAGCAGGGGCTTCTCCTACAATGAGCAGTTCTTC; CDR3 protein: CASRGFSYNEQFF
clone size: few; D gene: NA; J gene: TRBJ2-1; V gene: TRBV18; CDR3 DNA: TGTGCCAGCTCACCACCCTTCCAGGGAAATGAGCAGTTCTTC; CDR3 protein: CASSPPFQGNEQFF
clone size: many; D gene: TRBD1; J gene: TRBJ1-2; V gene: TRBV6-5; CDR3 DNA: TGTGCCAGCAGTTACTCGTCGGGACAGAAAGTGTATGGCTACACCTTC; CDR3 protein: CASSYSSGQKVYGYTF
clone size: NA; D gene: TRBD2; J gene: TRBJ2-1; V gene: TRBV7-2; CDR3 DNA: TGTGCCAGCAGCTTCCCCCGAAGACTAGCGGTAAGCTCCTACAATGAGCAGTTCTTC; CDR3 protein: CASSFPRRLAVSSYNEQFF
clone size: NA; D gene: TRBD1; J gene: TRBJ1-2; V gene: TRBV6-2/TRBV6-3; CDR3 DNA: TGTGCCAGCAGGTCCGGGACAGGGATCTATGGCTACACCTTC; CDR3 protein: CASRSGTGIYGYTF
clone size: NA; D gene: NA; J gene: TRBJ2-5; V gene: TRBV3-1; CDR3 DNA: TGTGCCAGCAGCCAATTCATGGAGACCCAGTACTTC; CDR3 protein: CASSQFMETQYF
clone size: many; D gene: TRBD1; J gene: TRBJ1-2; V gene: TRBV28; CDR3 DNA: TGTGCCAGCAGTACTAAGGGACAGGGCGGCCGTAAAACCCTAGCTAACTATGGCTACACCTTC; CDR3 protein: CASSTKGQGGRKTLANYGYTF
clone size: NA; D gene: NA; J gene: TRBJ2-1; V gene: TRBV6-2/TRBV6-3; CDR3 DNA: TGTGCCAGCAGTTACTCACCGGGTGCCGTCAATGAGCAGTTCTTC; CDR3 protein: CASSYSPGAVNEQFF
clone size: few; D gene: NA; J gene: TRBJ1-6; V gene: TRBV20-1; CDR3 DNA: TGCAGTGCTATAAGGGAGTCCTATAATTCACCCCTCCACTTT; CDR3 protein: CSAIRESYNSPLHF
clone size: many; D gene: NA; J gene: TRBJ1-2; V gene: TRBV5-1; CDR3 DNA: TGCGCCAGCAGCTTTGCCGGCCAAGTCTATGGCTACACCTTC; CDR3 protein: CASSFAGQVYGYTF
clone size: NA; D gene: NA; J gene: TRBJ1-4; V gene: TRBV6-1; CDR3 DNA: TGTGCCAGCAGTGAAGAGGGCAGGGTGTTACTAGGGGAAAAACTGTTTTTT; CDR3 protein: CASSEEGRVLLGEKLFF
clone size: few; D gene: NA; J gene: TRBJ2-1; V gene: TRBV29-1; CDR3 DNA: TGCAGCGCCACGGACCAACATAGAAAGTTCTTC; CDR3 protein: CSATDQHRKFF
clone size: many; D gene: NA; J gene: TRBJ1-2; V gene: TRBV11-1; CDR3 DNA: TGTGCCAGCAGCTTAGCGCGAGACAGCTACTATGGCTACACCTTC; CDR3 protein: CASSLARDSYYGYTF
clone size: few; D gene: TRBD1; J gene: TRBJ1-5; V gene: TRBV20-1; CDR3 DNA: TGCAGTGCTAGAGAAGACAGGGAACAGCCCCAGCATTTT; CDR3 protein: CSAREDREQPQHF
clone size: many; D gene: NA; J gene: TRBJ2-3; V gene: TRBV27; CDR3 DNA: TGTGCCAGCAGTAACTTCGCTCTCCAGCTAGTGTATTTT; CDR3 protein: CASSNFALQLVYF
clone size: many; D gene: NA; J gene: TRBJ2-7; V gene: TRBV6-5; CDR3 DNA: TGTGCCAGCAGTTACTCGGGAAATCCCTACGAGCAGTACTTC; CDR3 protein: CASSYSGNPYEQYF
clone size: NA; D gene: NA; J gene: TRBJ1-2; V gene: TRBV6-5; CDR3 DNA: TGTGCCAGCAGCCAGGGACAACCTAACTATGGCTACACCTTC; CDR3 protein: CASSQGQPNYGYTF
clone size: few; D gene: NA; J gene: TRBJ1-3; V gene: TRBV7-9; CDR3 DNA: TGTGCCAGCAGCTTAGCGCAGGGGAGGCCTGGAAACACCATATATTTT; CDR3 protein: CASSLAQGRPGNTIYF
clone size: many; D gene: NA; J gene: TRBJ2-1; V gene: TRBV11-3; CDR3 DNA: TGTGCCAGCAGCTCCCCCCGTGGGTCTACCTACAATGAGCAGTTCTTC; CDR3 protein: CASSSPRGSTYNEQFF
clone size: many; D gene: NA; J gene: TRBJ1-1; V gene: TRBV4-1; CDR3 DNA: TGCGCCAGCAGCCACCCACTTAGGGGAGGGTGGGGAGACACTGAAGCTTTCTTT; CDR3 protein: CASSHPLRGGWGDTEAFF
clone size: many; D gene: NA; J gene: TRBJ1-2; V gene: TRBV12-3/TRBV12-4; CDR3 DNA: TGTGCCAGCAGTCCCTCGGGGCTTTTCTATGGCTACACCTTC; CDR3 protein: CASSPSGLFYGYTF
clone size: NA; D gene: TRBD2; J gene: TRBJ2-2; V gene: TRBV6-2/TRBV6-3; CDR3 DNA: TGTGCCAGCAGTTACTCGGCGACTAGCCTAAACACCGGGGAGCTGTTTTTT; CDR3 protein: CASSYSATSLNTGELFF
clone size: NA; D gene: NA; J gene: TRBJ2-3; V gene: TRBV20-1; CDR3 DNA: TGCAGTGCCGGGGATAGCGGACTGAACCCAGATACGCAGTATTTT; CDR3 protein: CSAGDSGLNPDTQYF
clone size: few; D gene: TRBD2; J gene: TRBJ2-3; V gene: TRBV6-5; CDR3 DNA: TGTGCCAGCAGTCCCCGGGGGGGCGGCACAGATACGCAGTATTTT; CDR3 protein: CASSPRGGGTDTQYF
clone size: few; D gene: NA; J gene: TRBJ1-2; V gene: TRBV28; CDR3 DNA: TGTGCCAGCAGTCTAATACCAATTGGGGACAACTATGGCTACACCTTC; CDR3 protein: CASSLIPIGDNYGYTF
clone size: NA; D gene: TRBD1; J gene: TRBJ1-2; V gene: TRBV20-1; CDR3 DNA: TGCAGTGCTCGACAGGGAGGCTATGGCTACACCTTC; CDR3 protein: CSARQGGYGYTF
clone size: NA; D gene: TRBD2; J gene: TRBJ2-7; V gene: TRBV29-1; CDR3 DNA: TGCAGCGTTGCGGGGGGGCCTTCCTACGAGCAGTACTTC; CDR3 protein: CSVAGGPSYEQYF
clone size: few; D gene: TRBD1; J gene: TRBJ1-5; V gene: TRBV6-2/TRBV6-3; CDR3 DNA: TGTGCCAGCAGTTACTCGACAGGGACAGCCGGTCAGCCCCAGCATTTT; CDR3 protein: CASSYSTGTAGQPQHF
clone size: few; D gene: TRBD1; J gene: TRBJ1-1; V gene: TRBV20-1; CDR3 DNA: TGCAGTGCTAGACCTATCAACAGGGGGCTGGACACTGAAGCTTTCTTT; CDR3 protein: CSARPINRGLDTEAFF
clone size: few; D gene: TRBD2; J gene: TRBJ2-3; V gene: TRBV7-2; CDR3 DNA: TGTGCCAGCAGCCCCCGTGGGCTAGCGGGGGGGCCTAGAGATACGCAGTATTTT; CDR3 protein: CASSPRGLAGGPRDTQYF
clone size: NA; D gene: NA; J gene: TRBJ2-1; V gene: TRBV10-3; CDR3 DNA: TGTGCCATCAGTGAGTCCTCAGGGAAGGGCTCCTACAATGAGCAGTTCTTC; CDR3 protein: CAISESSGKGSYNEQFF